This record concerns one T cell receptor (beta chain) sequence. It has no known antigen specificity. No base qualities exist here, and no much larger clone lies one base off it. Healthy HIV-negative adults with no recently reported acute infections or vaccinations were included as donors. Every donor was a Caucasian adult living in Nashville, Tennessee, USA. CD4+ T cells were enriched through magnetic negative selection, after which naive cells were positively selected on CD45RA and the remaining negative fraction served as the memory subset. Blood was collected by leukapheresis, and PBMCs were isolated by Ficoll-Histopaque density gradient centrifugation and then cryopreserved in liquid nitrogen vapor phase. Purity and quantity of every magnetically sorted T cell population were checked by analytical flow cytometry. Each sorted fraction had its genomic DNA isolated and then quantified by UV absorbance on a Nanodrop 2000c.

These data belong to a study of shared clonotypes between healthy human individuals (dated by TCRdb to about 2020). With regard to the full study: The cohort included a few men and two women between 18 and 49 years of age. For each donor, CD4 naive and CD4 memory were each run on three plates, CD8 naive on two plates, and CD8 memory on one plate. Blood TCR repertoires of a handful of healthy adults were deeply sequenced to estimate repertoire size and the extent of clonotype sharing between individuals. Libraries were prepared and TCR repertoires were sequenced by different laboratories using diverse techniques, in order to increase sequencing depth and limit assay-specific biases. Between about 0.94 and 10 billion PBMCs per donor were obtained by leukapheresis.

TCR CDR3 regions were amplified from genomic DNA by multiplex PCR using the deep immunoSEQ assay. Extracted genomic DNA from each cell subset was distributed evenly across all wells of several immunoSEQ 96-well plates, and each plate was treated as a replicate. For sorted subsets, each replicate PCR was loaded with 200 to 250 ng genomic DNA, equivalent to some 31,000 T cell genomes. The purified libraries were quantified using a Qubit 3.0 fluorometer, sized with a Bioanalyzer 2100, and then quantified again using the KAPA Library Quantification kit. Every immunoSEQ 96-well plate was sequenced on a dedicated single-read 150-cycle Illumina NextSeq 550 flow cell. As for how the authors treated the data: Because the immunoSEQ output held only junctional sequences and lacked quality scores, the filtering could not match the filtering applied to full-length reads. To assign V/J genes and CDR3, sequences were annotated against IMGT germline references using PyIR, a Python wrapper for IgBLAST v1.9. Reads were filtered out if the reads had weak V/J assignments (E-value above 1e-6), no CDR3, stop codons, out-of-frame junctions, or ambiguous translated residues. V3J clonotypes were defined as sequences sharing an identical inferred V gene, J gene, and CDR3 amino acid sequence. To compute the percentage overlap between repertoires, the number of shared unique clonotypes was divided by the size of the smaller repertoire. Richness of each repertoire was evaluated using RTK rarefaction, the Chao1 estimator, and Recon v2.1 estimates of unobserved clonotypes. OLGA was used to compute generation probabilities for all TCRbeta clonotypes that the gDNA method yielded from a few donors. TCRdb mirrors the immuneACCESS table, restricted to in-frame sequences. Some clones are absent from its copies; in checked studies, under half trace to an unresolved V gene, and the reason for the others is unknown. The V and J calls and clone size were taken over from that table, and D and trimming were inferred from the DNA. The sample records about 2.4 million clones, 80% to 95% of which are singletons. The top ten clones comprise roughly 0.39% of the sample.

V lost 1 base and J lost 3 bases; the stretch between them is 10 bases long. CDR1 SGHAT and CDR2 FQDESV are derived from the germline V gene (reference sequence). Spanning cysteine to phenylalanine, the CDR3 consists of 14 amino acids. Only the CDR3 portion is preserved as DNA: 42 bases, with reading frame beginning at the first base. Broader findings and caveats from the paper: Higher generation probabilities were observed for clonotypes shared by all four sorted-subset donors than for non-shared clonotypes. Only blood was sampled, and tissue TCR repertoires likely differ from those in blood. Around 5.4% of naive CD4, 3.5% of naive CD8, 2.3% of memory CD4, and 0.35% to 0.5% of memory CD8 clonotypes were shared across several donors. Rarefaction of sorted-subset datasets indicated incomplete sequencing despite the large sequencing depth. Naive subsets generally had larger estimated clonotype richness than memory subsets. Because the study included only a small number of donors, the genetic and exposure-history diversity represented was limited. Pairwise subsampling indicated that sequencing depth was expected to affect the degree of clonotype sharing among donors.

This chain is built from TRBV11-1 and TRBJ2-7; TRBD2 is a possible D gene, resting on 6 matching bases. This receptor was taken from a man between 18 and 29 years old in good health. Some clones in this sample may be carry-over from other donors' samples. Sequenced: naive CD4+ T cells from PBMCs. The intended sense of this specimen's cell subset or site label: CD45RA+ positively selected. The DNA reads TGTGCCAGCAGCTTAGGAGGGCGGGACTACGAGCAGTACTTC. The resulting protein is CASSLGGRDYEQYF.